This is a list of T cell receptor beta chains from one sample in a study of radiation and T cells in renal cell carcinoma. Some clones are missing from TCRdb's copy, which holds only in-frame ones; the method was immunoSEQ multiplex PCR. The sample carries approximately 140,000 clones, approximately 87% recorded once. The input for sequencing was blood, taken from a patient whose treatment included radiotherapy and nephrectomy. Receptors originate from a woman aged 45-65 years with renal cell carcinoma. Both conserved end residues are part of each CDR3. The order of the fields is clone size, D gene, J gene, V gene, CDR3 protein, CDR3 DNA. A D gene is named only where the DNA matches it firmly. The size field is filled for only some rows; it gives once, few, many or a size class.

- - TRBJ2-2 TRBV9 CASSVRFGQNTGELFF TGTGCCAGCAGCGTCCGATTCGGGCAAAACACCGGGGAGCTGTTTTTT
- - TRBJ2-7 TRBV5-6 CASSLGSNYEQYF TGTGCCAGCAGCTTGGGCTCCAACTACGAGCAGTACTTC
- TRBD1 TRBJ1-1 TRBV4-3 CASSQDFRGTEAFF TGCGCCAGCAGCCAAGATTTCAGGGGGACTGAAGCTTTCTTT
- - TRBJ1-2 TRBV4-3 CASSQDPQGGYTF TGCGCCAGCAGCCAAGATCCCCAGGGCGGCTACACCTTC
- - TRBJ1-2 TRBV4-1 CASSQNENLFYGYTF TGCGCCAGCAGCCAGAATGAGAACTTGTTCTATGGCTACACCTTC
- - TRBJ2-5 TRBV9 CASSVGGGNQETQYF TGTGCCAGCAGCGTAGGCGGCGGGAACCAAGAGACCCAGTACTTC
- - TRBJ2-3 TRBV7-2 CASSLSRTDTQYF TGTGCCAGCAGCTTGTCTCGCACTGATACGCAGTATTTT
- - TRBJ1-5 TRBV7-2 CASSLRQVGNQPQHF TGTGCCAGCAGTTTACGACAGGTTGGCAATCAGCCCCAGCATTTT
- - TRBJ1-1 TRBV7-9 CASSPYRDDTEAFF TGTGCCAGCAGCCCGTACAGGGATGACACTGAAGCTTTCTTT
- TRBD1 TRBJ1-5 TRBV4-3 CASSRRTGGYQPQHF TGCGCCAGCAGCCGTAGGACAGGGGGCTATCAGCCCCAGCATTTT
- TRBD2 TRBJ2-1 TRBV7-2 CASSFGTSGSYNEQFF TGTGCCAGCAGCTTCGGGACTAGCGGGAGCTACAATGAGCAGTTCTTC
- - TRBJ2-7 TRBV7-2 CASSLSVGSLYF TGTGCCAGCAGCTTAAGTGTTGGTTCCCTGTACTTC
few - TRBJ2-1 TRBV5-1 CASSLALGSPPYNEQFF TGCGCCAGCAGCTTGGCTCTGGGCAGCCCCCCCTACAATGAGCAGTTCTTC
- TRBD1 TRBJ2-3 TRBV28 CASSEDRGAQYF TGTGCCAGCTCCGAGGACAGGGGAGCGCAGTATTTT
- TRBD2 TRBJ2-1 TRBV5-6 CASSPVRLADYNEQFF TGTGCCAGCAGCCCCGTAAGACTAGCGGACTACAATGAGCAGTTCTTC
- - TRBJ1-3 TRBV5-6 CASSYDSSGNTIYF TGTGCCAGCAGTTATGACAGCTCTGGAAACACCATATATTTT
- - TRBJ1-1 TRBV19 CASRQARMNTEAFF TGTGCCAGTAGGCAGGCGAGGATGAACACTGAAGCTTTCTTT
few - TRBJ1-1 TRBV5-1 CASSLEGFTEAFF TGCGCCAGCAGCTTGGAGGGGTTCACTGAAGCTTTCTTT
- - TRBJ1-2 TRBV7-9 CASSGDRNAYGYTF TGTGCCAGCAGCGGCGACAGGAACGCCTATGGCTACACCTTC
- - TRBJ1-1 TRBV10-3 CAIQGNTEAFF TGTGCCATCCAGGGGAACACTGAAGCTTTCTTT
- - TRBJ2-7 TRBV20-1 CSARQFYEQYF TGCAGTGCTAGACAATTCTACGAGCAGTACTTC
- - TRBJ2-3 TRBV5-4 CASSLMLDGMGDTQYF TGTGCCAGCAGCCTAATGTTAGACGGGATGGGTGATACGCAGTATTTT
- - TRBJ1-4 TRBV18 CASSPMRGDGEKLFF TGTGCCAGCTCACCAATGCGAGGAGACGGGGAAAAACTGTTTTTT
- - TRBJ1-2 TRBV18 CASSPPSAGPEYGYTF TGTGCCAGCTCACCACCGTCCGCAGGGCCGGAGTATGGCTACACCTTC
- TRBD2 TRBJ2-5 TRBV6-6 CASSYSSSGVRKTQYF TGTGCCAGCAGTTACTCGTCTAGCGGGGTTAGGAAGACCCAGTACTTC
- TRBD1 TRBJ2-7 TRBV7-8 CASSLVPGGSSEQYF TGTGCCAGCAGCTTAGTACCAGGGGGCTCATCCGAGCAGTACTTC
- - TRBJ2-2 TRBV5-1 CASSLAGEDTGELFF TGCGCCAGCAGCTTGGCCGGCGAGGACACCGGGGAGCTGTTTTTT
few - TRBJ2-2 TRBV7-6 CASSLVVVGAPRSGELFF TGTGCCAGCAGCTTAGTAGTCGTGGGAGCCCCTCGGAGCGGGGAGCTGTTTTTT
- - TRBJ1-1 TRBV5-4 CASSLSTGGWGGTEAFF TGTGCCAGCAGCTTATCGACAGGCGGCTGGGGGGGCACTGAAGCTTTCTTT
- - TRBJ1-5 TRBV6-5 CASRPPSGEPQHF TGTGCCAGCAGGCCCCCGAGCGGGGAGCCCCAGCATTTT
- - TRBJ1-4 TRBV7-2 CASSFRDPNEKLFF TGTGCCAGCAGCTTCAGGGATCCTAATGAAAAACTGTTTTTT
- - TRBJ2-7 TRBV5-4 CASRRDSYEQYF TGTGCCAGCAGAAGGGACTCCTACGAGCAGTACTTC
- TRBD2 TRBJ2-1 TRBV30 CAWTGSGGAHNEQFF TGTGCCTGGACAGGTAGCGGGGGGGCCCACAATGAGCAGTTCTTC
- TRBD2 TRBJ2-2 TRBV11-2 CASSFPSSGRRTGELFF TGTGCCAGCAGCTTTCCGTCTAGCGGGAGGAGGACCGGGGAGCTGTTTTTT
- TRBD1 TRBJ1-1 TRBV6-1 CASRRTGQSEAFF TGTGCCAGCAGGCGGACAGGGCAATCTGAAGCTTTCTTT
- - TRBJ2-1 TRBV5-4 CASSNKLAGTYNEQFF TGTGCCAGCAGCAACAAACTAGCTGGAACCTACAATGAGCAGTTCTTC
few - TRBJ1-6 TRBV11-2 CASSLEWAGGSPLHF TGTGCCAGCAGCTTAGAGTGGGCAGGAGGTTCACCCCTCCACTTT
- TRBD1 TRBJ1-2 TRBV25-1 CASSEFGGQGFYGYTF TGTGCCAGCAGTGAATTCGGCGGACAGGGGTTCTATGGCTACACCTTC
- - TRBJ1-3 TRBV30 CAWREGRLLPSGNTIYF TGTGCCTGGAGGGAGGGACGACTCCTTCCCTCTGGAAACACCATATATTTT
- - TRBJ1-2 TRBV19 CASRLTLSKLYGYTF TGTGCCAGTAGACTCACCCTGTCTAAGTTGTATGGCTACACCTTC